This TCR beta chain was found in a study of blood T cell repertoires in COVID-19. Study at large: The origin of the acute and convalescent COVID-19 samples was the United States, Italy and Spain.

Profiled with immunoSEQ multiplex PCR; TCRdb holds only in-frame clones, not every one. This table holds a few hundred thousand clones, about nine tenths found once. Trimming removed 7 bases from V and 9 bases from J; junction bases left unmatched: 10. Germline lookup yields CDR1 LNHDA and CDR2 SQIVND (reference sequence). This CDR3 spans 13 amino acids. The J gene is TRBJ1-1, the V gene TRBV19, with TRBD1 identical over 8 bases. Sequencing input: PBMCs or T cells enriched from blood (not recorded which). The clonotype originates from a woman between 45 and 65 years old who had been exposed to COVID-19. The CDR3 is CASIGGQGPKAFF. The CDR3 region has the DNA TGTGCCAGTATCGGAGGACAGGGACCAAAAGCTTTCTTT.